Here is one T cell receptor (beta chain) with its context. Its target is unknown. Trimming took 6 bases from V and 13 from J, leaving 15 bases between them. Germline CDR1 and CDR2: DFQATT and SNEGSKA (reference sequence). The CDR3 has 10 residues. The data originate from a study of vaccination effects on CD4 cells after COVID-19. Some clones are missing from TCRdb's copy, which holds only in-frame ones; the method was immunoSEQ multiplex PCR. The table has roughly 34,000 clones, around 80% seen once. Before sequencing, viral peptide pools were used by the ViraFEST assay to expand antigen-specific CD4+ T cells. Culture lasted about 11 days before CD4+ T cell isolation. Of the BNT162b2 and mRNA-1273 vaccines, participants received two doses of one or the other.

The chain is built from TRBV20-1 and TRBJ1-2, with D uncertain. This sequence was found in a human donor who received a COVID-19 vaccine. Some clones in this sample may be carry-over from other donors' samples. Sequencing used CD4+ T cells from PBMCs cultured with HCoV-NL63 spike peptides, obtained after COVID-19 vaccination. CDR3 amino acids: CSAGYTGGTF. As DNA, the CDR3 is TGCAGTGCGGGATACACCGGAGGCACCTTC.